This TCR beta chain is from a study of blood T cell repertoires in COVID-19. Across the whole study: PBMCs, B-cell-depleted T cells, or T cells provided the cDNA or gDNA that made up the material.

Per germline, CDR1 SGHNT and CDR2 YENEEA. The ends lost 2 bases at V and 1 base at J; junction bases unmatched: 5. The CDR3 runs to 16 residues. In the original analysis: Amplification with reference gene primers provided the estimates of nucleated cell counts. Method: immunoSEQ multiplex PCR; TCRdb's copy keeps in-frame clones and lacks some. That table gives V, J and clone size, and the DNA gave D and trimming. The data contain fewer than 120,000 clones, around four fifths of them singletons. The sequenced sample consisted of peripheral blood. This clonotype was sampled from a woman aged 55-70 years with acute or convalescent COVID-19. The V and J genes are TRBV11-3 and TRBJ2-3; 8 bases line up with TRBD2. The CDR3 loop reads CASSLRRGGRTDTQYF. The CDR3 DNA follows: TGTGCCAGCAGCTTACGTCGGGGGGGGCGCACAGATACGCAGTATTTT. The whole variable domain, filled in from reference TRBV11-3 and TRBJ2-3, reads EAGVVQSPRYKIIEKKQPVAFWCNPISGHNTLYWYLQNLGQGPELLIRYENEEAVDDSQLPKDRFSAERLKGVDSTLKIQPAELGDSAVYLCASSLRRGGRTDTQYFGPGTRLTVL.